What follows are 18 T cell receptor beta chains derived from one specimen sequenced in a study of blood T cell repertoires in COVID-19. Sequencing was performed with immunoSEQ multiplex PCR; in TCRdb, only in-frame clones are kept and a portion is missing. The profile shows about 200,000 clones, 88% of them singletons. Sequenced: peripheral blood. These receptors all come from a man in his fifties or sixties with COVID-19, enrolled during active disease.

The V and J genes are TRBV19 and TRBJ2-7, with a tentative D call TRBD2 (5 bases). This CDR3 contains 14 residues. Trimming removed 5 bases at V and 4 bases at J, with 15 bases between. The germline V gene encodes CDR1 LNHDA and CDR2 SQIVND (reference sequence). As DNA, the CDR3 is TGTGCCAGTAGTGAGCGGTTCACCTCTTACGAGCAGTACTTC. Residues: CASSERFTSYEQYF.

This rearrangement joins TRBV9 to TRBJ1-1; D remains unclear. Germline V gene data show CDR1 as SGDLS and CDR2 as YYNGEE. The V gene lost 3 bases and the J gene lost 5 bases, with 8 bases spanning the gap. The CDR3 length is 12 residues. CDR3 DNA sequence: TGTGCCAGCAGCGACCTACGGACTGAAGCTTTCTTT. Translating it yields CASSDLRTEAFF.

CDR3 DNA sequence: TGCGCCAGCAGCCAAGTACAGGGCGATTCACCCCTCCACTTT. Its translation: CASSQVQGDSPLHF. The chain has TRBV4-3 and TRBJ1-6; D possibly corresponds to TRBD1 (6 bases). V gave up 1 base and J gave up 8 bases, with 9 bases separating them. This CDR3 is built from 14 residues. The germline CDR1 and CDR2 sequences are LGHNA and YSLEER.

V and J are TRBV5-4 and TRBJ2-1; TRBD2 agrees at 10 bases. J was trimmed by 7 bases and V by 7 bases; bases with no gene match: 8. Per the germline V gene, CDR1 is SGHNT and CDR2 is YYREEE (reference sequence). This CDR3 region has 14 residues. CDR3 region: CASSPGLAPNEQFF. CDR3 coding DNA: TGTGCCAGCTCTCCGGGACTAGCGCCGAATGAGCAGTTCTTC.

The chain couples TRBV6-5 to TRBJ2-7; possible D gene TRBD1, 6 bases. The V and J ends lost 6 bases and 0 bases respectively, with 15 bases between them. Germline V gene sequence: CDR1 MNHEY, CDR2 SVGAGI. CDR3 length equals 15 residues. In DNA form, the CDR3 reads TGTGCCAGCAGGACGCCCACAGGGTTCTCCTACGAGCAGTACTTC. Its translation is CASRTPTGFSYEQYF.

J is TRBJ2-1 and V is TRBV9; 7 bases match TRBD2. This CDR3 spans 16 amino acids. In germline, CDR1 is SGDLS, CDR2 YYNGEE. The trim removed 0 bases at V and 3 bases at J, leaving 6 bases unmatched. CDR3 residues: CASSVDSSGIYNEQFF. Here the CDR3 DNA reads TGTGCCAGCAGCGTAGATTCTAGCGGAATCTACAATGAGCAGTTCTTC.

The CDR3 DNA is TGTGCCAGCAGTGAAGAGGGGGGGCGCCGACAGCCCCAGCATTTT. It is translated as CASSEEGGRRQPQHF. The rearrangement uses TRBV2 and TRBJ1-5, with D possibly TRBD1 on 6 matching bases. Trimming pared 1 base from V and 7 bases from J, leaving 14 bases between. This CDR3 contains 15 residues. Germline V gene sequence: CDR1 SNHLY, CDR2 FYNNEI.

CDR3 bases: TGCAGCGTCTGGGACACCACCTACGAGCAGTACTTC. This gives the protein CSVWDTTYEQYF. V is TRBV29-1 and J is TRBJ2-7, with D tentatively TRBD1 (6 bases). CDR3 length: 12 residues. CDR1 and CDR2 from the germline V gene are SQVTM and ANQGSEA. The V and J ends lost 6 bases and 2 bases respectively, with 11 bases between them.

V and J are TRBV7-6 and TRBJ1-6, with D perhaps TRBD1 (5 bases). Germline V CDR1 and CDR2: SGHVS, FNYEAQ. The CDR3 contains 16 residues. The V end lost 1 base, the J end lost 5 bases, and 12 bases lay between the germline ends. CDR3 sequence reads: CASSLGPAGNNSPLHF. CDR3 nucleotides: TGTGCCAGCAGCTTAGGTCCGGCAGGGAATAATTCACCCCTCCACTTT.

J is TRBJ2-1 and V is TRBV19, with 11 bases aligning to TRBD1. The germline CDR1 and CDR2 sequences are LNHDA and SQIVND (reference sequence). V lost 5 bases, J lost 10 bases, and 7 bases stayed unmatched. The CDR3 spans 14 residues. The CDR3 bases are TGTGCCAGTAGTCCGGGACAGGGGGGTCGAGAGCAGTTCTTC. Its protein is CASSPGQGGREQFF.

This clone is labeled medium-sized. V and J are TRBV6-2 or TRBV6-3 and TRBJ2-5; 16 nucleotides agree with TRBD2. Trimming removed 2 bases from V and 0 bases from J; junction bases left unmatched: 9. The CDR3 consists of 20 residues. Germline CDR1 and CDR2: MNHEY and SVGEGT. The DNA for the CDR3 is TGTGCCAGCAGTTACCCTCGGGAGGGACTAGCGGGGGGGTACCAAGAGACCCAGTACTTC. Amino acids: CASSYPREGLAGGYQETQYF.

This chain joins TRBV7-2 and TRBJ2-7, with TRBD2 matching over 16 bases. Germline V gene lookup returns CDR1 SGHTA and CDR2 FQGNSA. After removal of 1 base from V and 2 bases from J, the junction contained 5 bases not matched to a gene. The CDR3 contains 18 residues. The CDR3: CASSLVGTSGGAAYEQYF. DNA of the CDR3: TGTGCCAGCAGCTTAGTTGGGACTAGCGGGGGGGCGGCCTACGAGCAGTACTTC.

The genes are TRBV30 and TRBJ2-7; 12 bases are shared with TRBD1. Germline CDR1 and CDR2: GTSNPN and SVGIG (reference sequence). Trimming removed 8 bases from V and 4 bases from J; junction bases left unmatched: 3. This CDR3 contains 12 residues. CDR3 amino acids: CAGDRGLYEQYF. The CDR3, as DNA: TGTGCCGGGGACAGGGGGCTATACGAGCAGTACTTC.

DNA of the CDR3: TGTGCCAGCAGTTTCAGGGGGCAGGTAGATACGCAGTATTTT. This sequence encodes CASSFRGQVDTQYF. This rearrangement joins TRBV27 to TRBJ2-3; 8 bases agree with TRBD1. This CDR3 spans 14 amino acids. Germline V gene lookup returns CDR1 MNHEY and CDR2 SMNVEV (reference sequence). V shed 3 bases and J 5 bases; nucleotides not matched to a gene: 4.

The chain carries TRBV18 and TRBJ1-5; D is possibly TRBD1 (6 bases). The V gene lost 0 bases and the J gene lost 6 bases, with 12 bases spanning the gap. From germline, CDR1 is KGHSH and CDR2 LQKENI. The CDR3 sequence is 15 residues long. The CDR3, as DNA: TGTGCCAGCTCACCACCCGGGGGGGGCATTCAGCCCCAGCATTTT. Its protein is CASSPPGGGIQPQHF.

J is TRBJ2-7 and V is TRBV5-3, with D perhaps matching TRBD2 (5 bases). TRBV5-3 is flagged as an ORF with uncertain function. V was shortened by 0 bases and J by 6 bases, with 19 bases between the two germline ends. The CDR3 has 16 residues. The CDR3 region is CARSLAYRGEQGEQYF. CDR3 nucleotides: TGTGCCAGAAGCTTGGCCTATCGGGGTGAACAAGGCGAGCAGTACTTC.

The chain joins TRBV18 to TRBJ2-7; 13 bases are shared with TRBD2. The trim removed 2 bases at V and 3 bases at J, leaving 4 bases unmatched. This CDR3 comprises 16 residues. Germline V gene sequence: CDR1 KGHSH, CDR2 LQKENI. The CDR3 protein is CASSPEGLAGSYEQYF. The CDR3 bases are TGTGCCAGCTCACCAGAGGGACTAGCGGGGAGCTACGAGCAGTACTTC.

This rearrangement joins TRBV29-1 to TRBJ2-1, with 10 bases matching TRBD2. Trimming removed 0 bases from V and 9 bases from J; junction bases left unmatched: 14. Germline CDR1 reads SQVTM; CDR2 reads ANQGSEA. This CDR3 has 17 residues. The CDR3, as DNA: TGCAGCGTTGAAGATCGTAAAGCGGGAGGGCCTCCCGGTGAGCAGTTCTTC. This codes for CSVEDRKAGGPPGEQFF.